This TCR beta chain came from a study of blood T cell repertoires in COVID-19. The overall study: Samples taken during acute and convalescent COVID-19 were collected in the United States, Italy and Spain. T cells, B-cell-depleted T cells, or PBMCs supplied cDNA or gDNA.

Trimming shortened V by 3 bases and J by 5 bases, and 12 bases separated the two germline ends. The CDR3 covers 13 residues. CDR1 and CDR2 (germline): DFQATT, SNEGSKA (reference sequence). Original data processing: Nucleated cell number was recorded as an estimate derived from reference gene primer amplification. Repertoires were generated with immunoSEQ multiplex PCR, while TCRdb's copy carries only in-frame clones and drops some. Clone size and the V and J calls come from that table; the DNA yielded D and trimming. The profile shows under 200,000 clones, approximately 79% of them singletons. The specimen was peripheral blood. This clonotype originated in a woman older than 75 with acute or convalescent COVID-19. The gene calls are TRBV20-1 and TRBJ2-3; no reliable D call. CDR3 in DNA: TGCAGTGCTAGTTCGCGGCTCGGAGATACGCAGTATTTT. Its protein is CSASSRLGDTQYF.